This T cell receptor beta chain is from a study of blood T cell repertoires in COVID-19. TCRdb's table, derived via immunoSEQ multiplex PCR, lists solely in-frame clones and lacks some. The sample lists 470,000 or so clones, 75% to 90% occurring once. Germline CDR1 is SGHTA and CDR2 is FQGTGA. This CDR3 has 12 residues. V was trimmed by 5 bases and J by 3 bases, leaving 6 bases between them. The origin of this receptor is a woman aged 30 to 39 with acute or convalescent COVID-19. Specimen: peripheral blood. The rearrangement joins TRBV7-3 to TRBJ2-3, with D tentatively TRBD2 (5 bases). The CDR3 spells CASSPGTDTQYF. CDR3 coding DNA: TGTGCCAGCAGCCCGGGGACAGATACGCAGTATTTT. Full variable domain (remainder filled in from reference TRBV7-3 and TRBJ2-3): GAGVSQTPSNKVTEKGKYVELRCDPISGHTALYWYRQSLGQGPEFLIYFQGTGAADDSGLPNDRFFAVRPEGSVSTLKIQRTERGDSAVYLCASSPGTDTQYFGPGTRLTVL.